Listed below are T cell receptor beta chains from one sample, sequenced in a study of early stage breast cancer tumors. The protocol was immunoSEQ multiplex PCR, while the TCRdb copy is restricted to in-frame clones and leaves out a portion. The repertoire holds some 24,000 clones, with over 60% as singletons. Material: breast tumor tissue. Every receptor here comes from a person in their sixties with breast cancer. The CDR3 runs from the conserved cysteine through the conserved F or W. The D gene is left open where the match is weak. Not every row has a clone size; where given, it reads once, few, many or a size class.

TRBV29-1	TRBD1	TRBJ2-4	NA	CSTRTGVNIQYF	TGCAGCACCCGGACAGGGGTAAACATTCAGTACTTC
TRBV19	TRBD2	TRBJ2-3	NA	CASSDSGTSVVGSTDTQYF	TGTGCCAGTAGTGATTCCGGGACTAGTGTCGTGGGGAGCACAGATACGCAGTATTTT
TRBV7-6	NA	TRBJ2-1	NA	CASSLETPAGYDNEQFF	TGTGCCAGCAGCTTAGAAACCCCCGCGGGATACGACAATGAGCAGTTCTTC
TRBV7-9	TRBD1	TRBJ1-3	NA	CASSLGTGAGNTIYF	TGTGCCAGCAGCTTAGGGACAGGGGCTGGAAACACCATATATTTT
TRBV11-3	NA	TRBJ2-7	NA	CASSLAEDSEQYF	TGTGCCAGCAGCTTAGCGGAGGACAGCGAGCAGTACTTC
TRBV9	NA	TRBJ2-7	NA	CASSVDLGIYRDLDEQYF	TGTGCCAGCAGCGTAGACTTGGGGATATACAGGGATTTGGACGAGCAGTACTTC
TRBV30	TRBD2	TRBJ2-5	NA	CAWSFSGSSQETQYF	TGTGCCTGGAGTTTTAGCGGGAGCAGCCAAGAGACCCAGTACTTC
TRBV19	TRBD2	TRBJ2-3	once	CASTASGRAPDTQYF	TGTGCCAGTACAGCCAGCGGGAGGGCCCCAGATACGCAGTATTTT
TRBV7-9	NA	TRBJ2-3	NA	CASSRHPDTQYF	TGTGCCAGCAGCCGACACCCAGATACGCAGTATTTT
TRBV11-2	NA	TRBJ2-1	NA	CASRRTLGGQNEQFF	TGTGCCAGCAGGAGAACTCTAGGCGGCCAGAATGAGCAGTTCTTC
TRBV11-3	NA	TRBJ2-2	NA	CASSLVLQGGHGELFF	TGTGCCAGCAGCTTAGTCCTCCAGGGCGGCCACGGGGAGCTGTTTTTT
TRBV15	TRBD1	TRBJ2-6	NA	CATSRVDRMSSGANVLTF	TGTGCCACCAGCAGAGTGGACAGGATGAGCTCTGGGGCCAACGTCCTGACTTTC
TRBV5-8	NA	TRBJ2-7	NA	CASSLAFSYEQYF	TGTGCCAGCAGCTTGGCGTTCTCCTACGAGCAGTACTTC
TRBV29-1	NA	TRBJ1-4	NA	CSGQDTSGEKLFF	TGCAGCGGCCAGGACACCTCGGGTGAAAAACTGTTTTTT
TRBV7-9	TRBD1	TRBJ2-5	NA	CASSFPGQGFGETQYF	TGTGCCAGCAGTTTCCCGGGACAGGGGTTTGGAGAGACCCAGTACTTC
TRBV6-1	TRBD1	TRBJ1-2	few	CASSGNRGQGGYTF	TGTGCCAGCAGTGGTAACAGGGGGCAAGGTGGCTACACCTTC
TRBV5-1	NA	TRBJ2-3	NA	CASSLGTGSSTDTQYF	TGCGCCAGCAGCTTGGGCACAGGGTCTAGCACAGATACGCAGTATTTT
TRBV29-1	TRBD2	TRBJ2-7	once	CSVEGSAGAQVF	TGCAGCGTTGAAGGGTCTGCGGGAGCCCAAGTCTTC
TRBV25-1	NA	TRBJ2-3	few	CASGSTGTDTQYF	TGTGCCAGCGGCTCAACAGGCACAGATACGCAGTATTTT
TRBV29-1	TRBD1	TRBJ1-1	NA	CSVEGHVDRGRGAFF	TGCAGCGTTGAAGGACACGTCGACAGGGGACGTGGAGCTTTCTTT
TRBV28	TRBD2	TRBJ2-7	NA	CASSSLAGFFYEQYF	TGTGCCAGCAGTTCATTAGCGGGGTTTTTCTACGAGCAGTACTTC
TRBV20-1	NA	TRBJ2-3	NA	CSARRDTQYF	TGCAGTGCTAGACGGGATACGCAGTATTTT
TRBV5-1	NA	TRBJ2-3	NA	CASSFSASTDTQYF	TGCGCCAGCAGCTTTAGCGCTAGCACAGATACGCAGTATTTT
TRBV10-3	NA	TRBJ2-7	NA	CAIWNQGLHYEQYF	TGTGCCATCTGGAATCAGGGCCTGCACTACGAGCAGTACTTC
TRBV6-6	TRBD2	TRBJ2-5	NA	CASRREGQETQYF	TGTGCCAGCAGGCGGGAGGGCCAAGAGACCCAGTACTTC
TRBV6-1	TRBD1	TRBJ1-2	once	CARKQGANGYTF	TGTGCCCGGAAACAGGGGGCCAATGGCTACACCTTC
TRBV19	TRBD1	TRBJ1-2	NA	CASRAGGNQYGYTF	TGTGCCAGTCGCGCAGGGGGAAACCAATATGGCTACACCTTC
TRBV4-3	NA	TRBJ2-7	NA	CASSQDQNTYEQYF	TGCGCCAGCAGCCAAGATCAGAACACCTACGAGCAGTACTTC
TRBV29-1	TRBD1	TRBJ1-2	NA	CSVEDRDIYGYTF	TGCAGCGTAGAGGACAGGGATATCTATGGCTACACCTTC
TRBV4-2	NA	TRBJ1-2	NA	CASSQNTMATKGYTF	TGTGCCAGCAGCCAAAATACTATGGCTACGAAAGGCTACACCTTC
TRBV7-6	NA	TRBJ2-2	NA	CASSLPTNTGELFF	TGTGCCAGCAGCTTACCAACGAACACCGGGGAGCTGTTTTTT
TRBV28	NA	TRBJ2-7	NA	CASRSVRPPLLNSYEQYF	TGTGCCAGCAGAAGCGTCCGCCCGCCGCTGTTAAACTCCTACGAGCAGTACTTC
TRBV29-1	TRBD2	TRBJ2-1	NA	CSVEDLTSGKYNEQFF	TGCAGCGTTGAAGATCTGACTAGCGGAAAGTACAATGAGCAGTTCTTC
TRBV6-1	TRBD2	TRBJ2-4	NA	CASSEWLAGGTGAKNIQYF	TGTGCCAGCAGTGAATGGCTAGCGGGAGGCACCGGCGCCAAAAACATTCAGTACTTC
TRBV7-9	TRBD1	TRBJ2-1	NA	CASSRDRDRGNEQFF	TGTGCCAGCAGCCGCGACCGGGACAGGGGAAATGAGCAGTTCTTC
TRBV5-1	NA	TRBJ2-7	NA	CASSSSGWVEQYF	TGCGCCAGCAGCTCGTCGGGGTGGGTCGAGCAGTACTTC
TRBV7-9	TRBD2	TRBJ2-3	many	CASSLGRTSGRGGDTQYF	TGTGCCAGCAGCTTAGGACGGACTAGCGGGAGAGGGGGTGATACGCAGTATTTT
TRBV30	TRBD1	TRBJ1-4	few	CAWSETGFDEKLFF	TGTGCCTGGAGTGAGACAGGGTTTGATGAAAAACTGTTTTTT
TRBV5-1	NA	TRBJ1-4	NA	CASSLEAGNEKLFF	TGCGCCAGCAGCTTGGAGGCAGGGAATGAAAAACTGTTTTTT
TRBV18	NA	TRBJ1-4	NA	CASSPGTPYNEKLFF	TGTGCCAGCTCACCTGGGACACCCTATAATGAAAAACTGTTTTTT
TRBV6-5	TRBD1	TRBJ2-7	NA	CATFKGAGSYEQYF	TGTGCCACATTCAAGGGGGCCGGCTCCTACGAGCAGTACTTC
TRBV29-1	NA	TRBJ1-2	NA	CSVGPFTNYGYTF	TGCAGCGTTGGGCCATTTACTAACTATGGCTACACCTTC
TRBV10-3	TRBD1	TRBJ2-7	few	CAIMAQGEGYEQYF	TGTGCCATCATGGCCCAGGGGGAAGGCTACGAGCAGTACTTC
TRBV18	TRBD2	TRBJ2-1	NA	CASSPTSGLAGYNEQFF	TGTGCCAGCTCACCAACCAGCGGACTAGCGGGCTACAATGAGCAGTTCTTC
TRBV7-8	TRBD1	TRBJ2-7	NA	CASSSWTGNNEQYF	TGTGCCAGCAGCTCGTGGACAGGGAACAACGAGCAGTACTTC
TRBV10-1	NA	TRBJ2-2	NA	CASSLGTGELFF	TGCGCCAGCAGTCTCGGCACCGGGGAGCTGTTTTTT
TRBV6-1	TRBD1	TRBJ1-2	NA	CASSARQGSYGYTF	TGTGCCAGCAGTGCCCGACAGGGCTCCTATGGCTACACCTTC
TRBV7-2	NA	TRBJ2-1	NA	CASSLGFGLGYEQFF	TGTGCCAGCAGCTTAGGATTCGGCCTCGGGTATGAGCAGTTCTTC
TRBV7-9	NA	TRBJ1-1	few	CASSLAFTEAFF	TGTGCCAGCAGCTTAGCGTTCACAGAAGCTTTCTTT
TRBV5-4	TRBD2	TRBJ2-5	NA	CASSHTSGRAGETQYF	TGTGCCAGCAGCCATACTAGCGGGAGGGCCGGAGAGACCCAGTACTTC
TRBV6-5	TRBD1	TRBJ2-7	NA	CASSKTGGVEQYF	TGTGCCAGCAGCAAGACAGGGGGAGTCGAGCAGTACTTC
TRBV10-3	NA	TRBJ1-1	NA	CASRNPNTEAFF	TGTGCCTCGCGGAATCCGAACACTGAAGCTTTCTTT
TRBV5-4	NA	TRBJ2-7	NA	CASRDSLSYEQYF	TGTGCCAGCAGGGACAGTCTTTCCTACGAGCAGTACTTC
TRBV4-3	TRBD1	TRBJ2-7	NA	CASSQATGGWYEQYF	TGCGCCAGCAGCCAGGCGACAGGGGGCTGGTACGAGCAGTACTTC